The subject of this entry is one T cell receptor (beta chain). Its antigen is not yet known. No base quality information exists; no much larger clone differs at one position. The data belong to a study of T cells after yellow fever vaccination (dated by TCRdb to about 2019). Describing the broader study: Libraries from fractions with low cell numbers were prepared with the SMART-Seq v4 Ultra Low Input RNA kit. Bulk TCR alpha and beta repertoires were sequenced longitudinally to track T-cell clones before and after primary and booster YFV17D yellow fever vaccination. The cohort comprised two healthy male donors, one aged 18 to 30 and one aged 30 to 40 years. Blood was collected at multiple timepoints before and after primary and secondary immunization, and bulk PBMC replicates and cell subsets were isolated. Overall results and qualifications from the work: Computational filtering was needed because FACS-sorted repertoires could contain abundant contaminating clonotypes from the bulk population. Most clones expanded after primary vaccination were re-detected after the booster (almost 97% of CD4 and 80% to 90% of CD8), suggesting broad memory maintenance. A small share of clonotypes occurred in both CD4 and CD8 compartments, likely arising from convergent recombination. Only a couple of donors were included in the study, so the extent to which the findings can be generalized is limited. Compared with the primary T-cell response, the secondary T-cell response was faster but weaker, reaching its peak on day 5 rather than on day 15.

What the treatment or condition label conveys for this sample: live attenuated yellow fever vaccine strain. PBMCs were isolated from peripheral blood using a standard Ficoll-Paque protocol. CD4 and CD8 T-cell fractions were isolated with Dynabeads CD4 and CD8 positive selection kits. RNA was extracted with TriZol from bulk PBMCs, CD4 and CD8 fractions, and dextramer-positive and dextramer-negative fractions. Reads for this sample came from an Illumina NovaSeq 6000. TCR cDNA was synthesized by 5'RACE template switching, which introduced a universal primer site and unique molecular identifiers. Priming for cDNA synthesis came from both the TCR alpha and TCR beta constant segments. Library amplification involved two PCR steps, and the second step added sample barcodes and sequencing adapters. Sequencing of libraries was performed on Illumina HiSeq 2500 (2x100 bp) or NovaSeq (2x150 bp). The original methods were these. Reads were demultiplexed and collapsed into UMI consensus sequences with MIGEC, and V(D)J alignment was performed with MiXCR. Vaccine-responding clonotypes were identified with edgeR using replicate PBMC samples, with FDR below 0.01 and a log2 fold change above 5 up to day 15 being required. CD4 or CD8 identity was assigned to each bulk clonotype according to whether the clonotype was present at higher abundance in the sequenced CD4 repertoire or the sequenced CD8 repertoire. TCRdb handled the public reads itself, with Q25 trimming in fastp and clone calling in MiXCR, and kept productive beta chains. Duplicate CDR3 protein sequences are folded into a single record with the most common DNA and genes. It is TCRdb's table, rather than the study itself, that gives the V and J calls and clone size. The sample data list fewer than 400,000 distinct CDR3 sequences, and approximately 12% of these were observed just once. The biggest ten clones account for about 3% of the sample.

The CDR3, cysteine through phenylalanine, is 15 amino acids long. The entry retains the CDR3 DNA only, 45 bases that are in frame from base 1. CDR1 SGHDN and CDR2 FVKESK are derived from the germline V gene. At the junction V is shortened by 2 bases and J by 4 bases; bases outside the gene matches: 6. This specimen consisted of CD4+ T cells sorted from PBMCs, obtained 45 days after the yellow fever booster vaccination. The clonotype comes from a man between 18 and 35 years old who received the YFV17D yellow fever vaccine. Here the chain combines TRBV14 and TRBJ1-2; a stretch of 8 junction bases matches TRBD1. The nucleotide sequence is TGTGCCAGCAGCCAAAGGGACAGGTCGGTCTATGGCTACACCTTC. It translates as CASSQRDRSVYGYTF.